Presented here are 13 T cell receptor beta chains from one specimen sequenced in a study of OX40 agonist ivuxolimab in advanced cancers. TCRdb's copy holds only in-frame clones and misses some; the assay was immunoSEQ multiplex PCR. The sample carries tens of thousands of clones, approximately 84% recorded once. The material sequenced was CD4+ or CD8+ T cells sorted from blood, taken in a trial of the OX40 agonist ivuxolimab. The source of these receptors is an adult with an advanced solid tumor such as melanoma, head and neck, liver or kidney cancer.

The chain couples TRBV7-9 to TRBJ1-1; D may be TRBD1 (5 bases). Germline assignment: CDR1 SEHNR and CDR2 FQNEAQ (reference sequence). Deletions cut 1 base from V and 6 bases from J, with 18 bases between. This CDR3 is built from 16 residues. The CDR3 DNA sequence: TGTGCCAGCAGCTTAGGGGCGGGACGATTGTACCCTGAAGCTTTCTTT. This encodes CASSLGAGRLYPEAFF.

The chain has TRBV6-5 and TRBJ2-7; TRBD1 matches at 8 bases. Germline trimming cut 6 bases from V and 3 bases from J; bases unmatched to any gene: 7. The CDR3 sequence is 14 residues long. Per germline, CDR1 MNHEY and CDR2 SVGAGI. CDR3 region: CASSPGQAVYEQYF. In nucleotides, the CDR3 is TGTGCCAGCAGCCCGGGACAGGCTGTCTACGAGCAGTACTTC.

This chain uses TRBV9 with TRBJ2-2; D is ambiguous. The V and J ends lost 3 bases and 0 bases respectively, with 15 bases between them. Germline V gene sequence: CDR1 SGDLS, CDR2 YYNGEE. The CDR3 is made up of 17 amino acids. The CDR3 spells CASSDPGPSPNTGELFF. In DNA, the CDR3 is TGTGCCAGCAGCGACCCCGGCCCCAGTCCGAACACCGGGGAGCTGTTTTTT.

The sample holds a few counts of this clone. The chain uses TRBV7-9 and TRBJ2-7; 8 positions agree with TRBD2. The CDR3 totals 17 residues. The V gene end was trimmed by 4 bases and the J gene end by 2 bases; junction bases not matched to a gene: 13. The germline gives CDR1 SEHNR, CDR2 FQNEAQ (reference sequence). CDR3 nucleotide sequence: TGTGCCAGCAGCTCGTCCCTCAGCGGGAGCTTCCCCTACGAGCAGTACTTC. It is translated as CASSSSLSGSFPYEQYF.

The chain links TRBV25-1 to TRBJ1-2, with TRBD1 matching 7 bases. CDR3 length equals 16 residues. Germline lookup yields CDR1 MGHDK and CDR2 SYGVNS. With V trimmed by 6 bases and J by 2 bases, 12 bases remained unmatched. CDR3 region: CASSGRQGIVNYGYTF. CDR3 DNA sequence: TGTGCCAGCAGCGGAAGACAGGGTATTGTGAACTATGGCTACACCTTC.

The chain employs TRBV28 and TRBJ2-7; 7 bases fit TRBD1. The germline gives CDR1 MDHEN, CDR2 SYDVKM. This CDR3 is built from 12 residues. J gave up 1 base and V 8 bases, and 2 bases lay outside the gene matches. The CDR3 sequence is CASEGASYEQYF. CDR3 bases: TGTGCCAGCGAGGGGGCGTCCTACGAGCAGTACTTC. The full variable domain, completed using reference TRBV28 and TRBJ2-7, is DVKVTQSSRYLVKRTGEKVFLECVQDMDHENMFWYRQDPGLGLRLIYFSYDVKMKEKGDIPEGYSVSREKKERFSLILESASTNQTSMYLCASEGASYEQYFGPGTRLTVT.

The chain uses TRBV18 and TRBJ2-7; the match to TRBD1 covers 9 bases. With 3 bases clipped from V and 5 bases from J, the junction kept 2 bases outside the gene matches. CDR1 is KGHSH, CDR2 LQKENI, per germline. This CDR3 is built from 13 residues. The chain's CDR3 is CASSPWTGDEQYF. Written as DNA, the CDR3 is TGTGCCAGCTCACCCTGGACAGGGGACGAGCAGTACTTC.

The CDR3 loop is CASSQASGSYEQFF. As DNA, the CDR3 is TGTGCCAGCAGCCAGGCTAGCGGGAGCTATGAGCAGTTCTTC. V is TRBV7-3 and J is TRBJ2-1, with 10 nucleotides matching TRBD2. The V segment lost 5 bases and the J segment 8 bases; nucleotides outside the gene matches: 6. The CDR3 loop spans 14 amino acids. CDR1 and CDR2 (germline): SGHTA, FQGTGA.

This rearrangement joins TRBV27 to TRBJ2-7; 7 positions agree with TRBD2. The CDR3 spans 16 residues. Germline V CDR1 and CDR2: MNHEY, SMNVEV (reference sequence). With 5 bases clipped from V and 2 bases from J, the junction kept 12 bases outside the gene matches. The CDR3 DNA reads as TGTGCCAGCAGTGAGGCAAGCGGGACTTGGGCCTACGAGCAGTACTTC. As protein: CASSEASGTWAYEQYF.

About this clone itself: Possible read error: a much larger clone is one base away. The rearrangement links TRBV7-2 to TRBJ1-5, with D tentatively TRBD1 (6 bases). The CDR3 is made up of 14 amino acids. The germline gives CDR1 SGHTA, CDR2 FQGNSA. The chain's CDR3 is CAGSPGDRSQPQHF. For the CDR3, the DNA is TGTGCCGGCAGCCCAGGAGACAGGTCTCAGCCCCAGCATTTT.

The chain has TRBV10-3 and TRBJ2-7; TRBD1 or TRBD2 may be the D gene (5 bases each). The CDR3 has 16 residues. The germline CDR1 and CDR2 sequences are ENHRY and SYGVKD. Trimming shortened V by 3 bases and J by 2 bases, and 17 bases separated the two germline ends. In DNA, the CDR3 is TGTGCCATCAGTGACTGGGACGCCCGCGATACCTACGAGCAGTACTTC. This gives the protein CAISDWDARDTYEQYF.

V and J are TRBV5-5 and TRBJ2-3; D call uncertain. Trimming took 0 bases from V and 2 from J, leaving 7 bases between them. This CDR3 spans 14 amino acids. Germline CDR1 SGHKS, CDR2 YYEKEE (reference sequence). The CDR3 loop is CASSLEQPTDTQYF. The CDR3 region has the DNA TGTGCCAGCAGCTTGGAACAGCCCACAGATACGCAGTATTTT. Drawing the rest from reference TRBV5-5 and TRBJ2-3, the complete variable domain is DAGVTQSPTHLIKTRGQQVTLRCSPISGHKSVSWYQQVLGQGPQFIFQYYEKEERGRGNFPDRFSARQFPNYSSELNVNALLLGDSALYLCASSLEQPTDTQYFGPGTRLTVL.

V is TRBV2 and J is TRBJ2-2; D possibly matches TRBD1 or TRBD2 (7 bases each). Trimming removed 6 bases from V and 5 bases from J, with 16 bases in between. Germline CDR1 reads SNHLY; CDR2 reads FYNNEI. The CDR3 runs to 15 residues. This chain's CDR3 is CASRAAGGGTGELFF. The DNA of the CDR3 is TGTGCCAGCAGAGCGGCAGGGGGGGGAACCGGGGAGCTGTTTTTT.